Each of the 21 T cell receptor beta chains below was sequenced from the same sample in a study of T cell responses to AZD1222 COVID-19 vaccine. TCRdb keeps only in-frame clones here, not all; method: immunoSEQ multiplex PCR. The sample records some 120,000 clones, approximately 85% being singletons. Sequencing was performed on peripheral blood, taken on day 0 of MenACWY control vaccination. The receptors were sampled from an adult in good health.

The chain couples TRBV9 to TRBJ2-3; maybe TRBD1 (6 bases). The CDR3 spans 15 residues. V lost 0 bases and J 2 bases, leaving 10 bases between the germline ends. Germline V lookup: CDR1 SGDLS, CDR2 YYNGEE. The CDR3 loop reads CASSVAEGHTDTQYF. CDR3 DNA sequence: TGTGCCAGCAGCGTAGCAGAGGGACACACAGATACGCAGTATTTT.

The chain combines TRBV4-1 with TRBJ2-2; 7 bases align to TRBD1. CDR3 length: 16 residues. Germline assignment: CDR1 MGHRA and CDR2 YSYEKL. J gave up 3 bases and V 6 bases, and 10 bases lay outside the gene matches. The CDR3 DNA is TGCGCCAGCAGACAGTGGGCCGGGACAGACACCGGGGAGCTGTTTTTT. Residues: CASRQWAGTDTGELFF.

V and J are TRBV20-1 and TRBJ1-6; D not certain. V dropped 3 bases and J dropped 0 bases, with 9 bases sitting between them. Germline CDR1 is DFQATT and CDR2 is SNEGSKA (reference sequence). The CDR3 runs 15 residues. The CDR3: CSASGASSYNSPLHF. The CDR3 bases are TGCAGTGCTAGTGGAGCCAGCTCCTATAATTCACCCCTCCACTTT.

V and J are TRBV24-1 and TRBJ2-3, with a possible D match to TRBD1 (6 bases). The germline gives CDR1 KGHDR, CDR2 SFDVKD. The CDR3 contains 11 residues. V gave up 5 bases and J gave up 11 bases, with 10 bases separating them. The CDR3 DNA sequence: TGTGCCACCAGTGCACTAGGGGGGCAGTATTTT. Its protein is CATSALGGQYF.

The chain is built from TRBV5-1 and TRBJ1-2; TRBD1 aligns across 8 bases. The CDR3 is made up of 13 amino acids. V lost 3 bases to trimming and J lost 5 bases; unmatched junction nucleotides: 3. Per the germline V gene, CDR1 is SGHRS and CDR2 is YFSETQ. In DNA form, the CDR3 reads TGCGCCAGCAGCTCAACAGGGGGGTATGGCTACACCTTC. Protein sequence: CASSSTGGYGYTF.

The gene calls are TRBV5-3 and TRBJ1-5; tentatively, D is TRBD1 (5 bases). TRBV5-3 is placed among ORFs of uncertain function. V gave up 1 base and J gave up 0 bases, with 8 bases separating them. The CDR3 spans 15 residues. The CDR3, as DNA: TGTGCCAGAAGCTTGCAGGGCTATAGCAATCAGCCCCAGCATTTT. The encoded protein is CARSLQGYSNQPQHF.

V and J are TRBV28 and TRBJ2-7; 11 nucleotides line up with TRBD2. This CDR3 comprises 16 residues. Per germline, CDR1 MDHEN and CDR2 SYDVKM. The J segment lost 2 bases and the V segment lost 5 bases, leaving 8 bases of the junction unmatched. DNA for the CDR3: TGTGCCAGCAGTCTAGCGCTGACTAGCGGGGCCTACGAGCAGTACTTC. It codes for CASSLALTSGAYEQYF.

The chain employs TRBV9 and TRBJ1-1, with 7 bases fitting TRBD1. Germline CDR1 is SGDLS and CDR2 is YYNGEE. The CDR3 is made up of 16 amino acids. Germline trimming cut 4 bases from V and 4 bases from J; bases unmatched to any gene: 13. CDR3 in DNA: TGTGCCAGCAGCCCCACCGGACAGGTGGTTCCCACTGAAGCTTTCTTT. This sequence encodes CASSPTGQVVPTEAFF.

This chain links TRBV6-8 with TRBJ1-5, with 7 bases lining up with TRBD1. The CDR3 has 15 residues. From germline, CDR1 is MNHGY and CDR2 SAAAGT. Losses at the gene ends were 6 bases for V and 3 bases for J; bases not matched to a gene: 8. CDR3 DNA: TGTGCCAGCAGAGTAGTACAGGGGAACAATCAGCCCCAGCATTTT. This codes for CASRVVQGNNQPQHF.

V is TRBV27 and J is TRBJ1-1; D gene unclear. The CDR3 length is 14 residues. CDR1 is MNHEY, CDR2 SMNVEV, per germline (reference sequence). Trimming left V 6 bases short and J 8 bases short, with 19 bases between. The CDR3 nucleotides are TGTGCCAGCAGGGCCAGAGGGCCGGTAGTGGAAGCTTTCTTT. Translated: CASRARGPVVEAFF.

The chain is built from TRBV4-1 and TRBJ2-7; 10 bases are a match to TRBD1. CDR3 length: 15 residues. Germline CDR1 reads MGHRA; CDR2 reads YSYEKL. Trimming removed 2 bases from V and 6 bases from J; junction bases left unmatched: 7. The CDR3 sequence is CASSQPWTGGSEQYF. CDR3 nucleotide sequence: TGCGCCAGCAGCCAACCTTGGACAGGGGGTAGCGAGCAGTACTTC.

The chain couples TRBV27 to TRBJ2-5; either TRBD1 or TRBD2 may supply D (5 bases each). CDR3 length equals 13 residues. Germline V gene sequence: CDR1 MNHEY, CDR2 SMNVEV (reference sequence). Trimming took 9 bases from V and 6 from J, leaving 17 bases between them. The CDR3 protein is CASLPGPGQTQYF. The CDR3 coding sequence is TGTGCCAGTCTACCGGGACCCGGGCAGACCCAGTACTTC.

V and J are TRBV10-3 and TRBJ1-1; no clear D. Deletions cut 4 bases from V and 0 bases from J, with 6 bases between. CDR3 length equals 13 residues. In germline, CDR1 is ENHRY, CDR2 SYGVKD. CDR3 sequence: CAISGSMNTEAFF. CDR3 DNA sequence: TGTGCCATCAGTGGGTCGATGAACACTGAAGCTTTCTTT.

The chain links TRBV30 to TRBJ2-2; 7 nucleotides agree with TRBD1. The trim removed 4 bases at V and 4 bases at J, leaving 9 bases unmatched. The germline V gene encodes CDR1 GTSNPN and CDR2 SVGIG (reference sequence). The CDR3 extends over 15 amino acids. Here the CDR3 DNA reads TGTGCCTGGACATCCACAGGGGCGCGCACCGGGGAGCTGTTTTTT. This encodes CAWTSTGARTGELFF.

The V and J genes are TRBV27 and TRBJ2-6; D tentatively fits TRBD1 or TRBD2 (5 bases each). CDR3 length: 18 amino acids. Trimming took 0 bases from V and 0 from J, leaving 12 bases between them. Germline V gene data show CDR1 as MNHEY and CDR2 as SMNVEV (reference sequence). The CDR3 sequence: CASSLSGTLNSGANVLTF. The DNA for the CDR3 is TGTGCCAGCAGTTTATCGGGGACGTTAAACTCTGGGGCCAACGTCCTGACTTTC.

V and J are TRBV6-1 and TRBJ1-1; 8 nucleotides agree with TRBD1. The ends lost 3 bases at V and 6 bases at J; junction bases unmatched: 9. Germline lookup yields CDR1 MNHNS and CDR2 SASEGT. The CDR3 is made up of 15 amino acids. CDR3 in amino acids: CASSDLSQGAPEAFF. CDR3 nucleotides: TGTGCCAGCAGTGACCTGTCCCAGGGGGCCCCTGAAGCTTTCTTT.

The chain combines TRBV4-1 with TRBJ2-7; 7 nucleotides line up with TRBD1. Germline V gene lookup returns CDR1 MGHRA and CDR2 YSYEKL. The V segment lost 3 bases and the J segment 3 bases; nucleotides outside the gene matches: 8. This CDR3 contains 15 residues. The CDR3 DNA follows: TGCGCCAGCAGCCACCCGGGACAGAGAGTCTACGAGCAGTACTTC. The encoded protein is CASSHPGQRVYEQYF.

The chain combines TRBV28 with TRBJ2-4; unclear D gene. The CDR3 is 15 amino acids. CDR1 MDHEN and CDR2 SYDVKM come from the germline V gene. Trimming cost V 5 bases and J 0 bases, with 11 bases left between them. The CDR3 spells CASSPKPLAKNIQYF. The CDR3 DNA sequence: TGTGCCAGCAGTCCAAAGCCCCTAGCCAAAAACATTCAGTACTTC.

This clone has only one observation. CDR3 sequence reads: CASSFRGKEVRGREQFF. The CDR3, as DNA: TGTGCCAGCAGCTTTAGGGGGAAGGAAGTTCGGGGTCGTGAGCAGTTCTTC. The gene calls are TRBV11-2 and TRBJ2-1, with a weak D call TRBD1 (6 bases). The V end lost 3 bases, the J end lost 9 bases, and 24 bases lay between the germline ends. CDR1 SGHAT and CDR2 FQNNGV come from the germline V gene. The CDR3 spans 17 residues.

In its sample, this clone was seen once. The CDR3 region is CASAGLATYEQYF. CDR3 bases: TGTGCCAGCGCGGGACTAGCGACCTACGAGCAGTACTTC. This rearrangement joins TRBV6-6 to TRBJ2-7, with 10 bases lining up with TRBD2. The germline CDR1 and CDR2 sequences are MNHNY and SVGAGI (reference sequence). V gave up 8 bases and J gave up 2 bases; unmatched junction bases: 3. This CDR3 has 13 residues.

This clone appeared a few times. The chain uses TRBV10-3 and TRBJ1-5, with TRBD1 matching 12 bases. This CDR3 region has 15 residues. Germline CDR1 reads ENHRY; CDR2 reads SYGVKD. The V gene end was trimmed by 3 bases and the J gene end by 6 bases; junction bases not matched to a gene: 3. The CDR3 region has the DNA TGTGCCATCAGTGACGGGACAGGGGGCGGTCAGCCCCAGCATTTT. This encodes CAISDGTGGGQPQHF.